This T cell receptor beta chain originates from a study of T cell changes during pregnancy in multiple sclerosis. This clone has just one count. This table comes from immunoSEQ multiplex PCR, and its TCRdb copy is limited to in-frame clones, with some not included. Of around 39,000 clones in the sample, 88% are singletons; the top ten hold 0.9% to 1.5%. The origin of this receptor is a female donor with multiple sclerosis, enrolled in a pregnancy study. This specimen consisted of CD4+ T cells from peripheral blood mononuclear cells, obtained before pregnancy.

Written as DNA, the CDR3 is TGTGCCAGCAGCAACTGGGGGACTAGCGGCAATGAGCAGTTCTTC. Translating gives CASSNWGTSGNEQFF. The rearrangement uses TRBV5-6 and TRBJ2-1; 11 bases align to TRBD2. The CDR3 is made up of 15 amino acids. Germline V CDR1 and CDR2: SGHDT, YYEEEE. Losses at the gene ends were 4 bases for V and 6 bases for J; bases not matched to a gene: 6.